Described below is a single TCR beta chain sequence and its context. Attached unique molecular identifiers marked individual cDNA molecules. MiXCR, applied by TCRdb to the 5' RACE reads, yields one record per CDR3 protein. The repertoire consists of roughly 58,000 distinct CDR3 sequences, with around 12% occurring once and the leading ten covering 1.4%. Germline V lookup: CDR1 GTSNPN, CDR2 SVGIG (reference sequence). CDR3 length equals 13 residues. The V segment lost 4 bases and the J segment 8 bases; nucleotides outside the gene matches: 5. This specimen comes from a study of early T cells in non-severe SARS-CoV-2 infection. In the study overall: Sequencing used unsorted whole-blood bulk RNA, so chains lack pairing.

The chain has TRBV30 and TRBJ1-6; TRBD1 agrees at 7 bases. The sequence came from an adult who was a healthcare worker with PCR-confirmed SARS-CoV-2 infection or an uninfected control (not recorded which). Sequencing input: whole blood. DNA for the CDR3: TGTGCCTGGAAAAGGGACAGCTATTCACCCCTCCACTTT. Protein product: CAWKRDSYSPLHF. The variable domain in full, completed from reference TRBV30 and TRBJ1-6, reads SQTIHQWPATLVQPVGSPLSLECTVEGTSNPNLYWYRQAAGRGLQLLFYSVGIGQISSEVPQNLSASRPQDRQFILSSKKLLLSDSGFYLCAWKRDSYSPLHFGNGTRLTVT.